The sequence of this T cell receptor beta chain was determined in a study of cytomegalovirus exposure and HLA in healthy donors. Whole-study findings and limits: Available immune exposure information covered CMV serostatus only. A missense DCLRE1C variant was associated with V- and J-gene trimming of TCR beta chains in a later analysis, and an independent cohort replicated the association.

A note on this clone: No antigen is known for it.

Amplification used 60 Vbeta primers and 13 Jbeta primers. Some clones are missing from TCRdb's copy, which holds only in-frame ones; the method was immunoSEQ multiplex PCR. This table holds 100,000 to 150,000 clones, around 80% found once. The CDR3 sequence is 16 residues long. The germline CDR1 and CDR2 sequences are MNHEY and SVGAGI. Trimming at V came to 3 bases and at J to 0 bases, leaving 5 bases not matched to a gene. The sequencing input was PBMCs. V is TRBV6-5 and J is TRBJ2-5, with 9 bases that match TRBD2. The receptor was derived from a man aged 25-40 years in good health and CMV-seropositive. The CDR3 protein is CASSYLAGENQETQYF. The CDR3 region has the DNA TGTGCCAGCAGTTATTTAGCGGGAGAGAACCAAGAGACCCAGTACTTC.